This passage covers 25 T cell receptor beta chains from one sample sequenced in a study of technical replicates of blood from a few donors. Data came from immunoSEQ multiplex PCR; TCRdb stores just in-frame clones and leaves some out. The table records 66,000 or so clones, less than 98% of them present only once. The sequenced material came from T cells isolated from PBMCs. These TCRs come from a human donor in good health.

The J gene is TRBJ2-7, the V gene TRBV5-1; 10 bases are shared with TRBD2. CDR1 and CDR2 (germline): SGHRS, YFSETQ. J gave up 2 bases and V 4 bases, and 6 bases lay outside the gene matches. The CDR3 covers 15 residues. In DNA, the CDR3 is TGCGCCAGCAGCATTCGGACTAGCGGTCCCTACGAGCAGTACTTC. It codes for CASSIRTSGPYEQYF.

The chain uses TRBV4-2 and TRBJ2-3; a possible D gene is TRBD2 (5 bases). Germline-derived CDR1 and CDR2 are LGHNA and YNFKEQ. The V end lost 5 bases, the J end lost 5 bases, and 14 bases lay between the germline ends. This CDR3 spans 14 amino acids. CDR3 amino acids: CASSTPLGVDTQYF. For the CDR3, the DNA is TGTGCCAGCAGCACACCGCTCGGGGTAGATACGCAGTATTTT.

The gene calls are TRBV6-4 and TRBJ1-5; no clear D. Trimming took 3 bases from V and 9 from J, leaving 15 bases between them. Germline V gives CDR1 MRHNA, CDR2 SNTAGT. This CDR3 region has 14 residues. The CDR3 loop is CASSEAYQVAPQHF. CDR3 in DNA: TGTGCCAGCAGTGAGGCCTATCAGGTCGCGCCCCAGCATTTT.

This chain joins TRBV19 and TRBJ1-2; 7 positions match TRBD1. The CDR3 spans 13 residues. In germline, CDR1 is LNHDA, CDR2 SQIVND (reference sequence). The ends lost 6 bases at V and 4 bases at J; junction bases unmatched: 5. This chain's CDR3 is CASSPTGIYGYTF. CDR3 DNA sequence: TGTGCCAGTAGCCCGACAGGGATCTATGGCTACACCTTC.

The chain uses TRBV4-1 and TRBJ1-1; D perhaps matches TRBD1 (6 bases). The V end lost 4 bases, the J end lost 0 bases, and 18 bases lay between the germline ends. Germline CDR1 is MGHRA and CDR2 is YSYEKL. The CDR3 runs to 17 residues. CDR3 DNA sequence: TGCGCCAGCAGCCTCCGGGTCCAGGGGAACATGAACACTGAAGCTTTCTTT. Protein: CASSLRVQGNMNTEAFF.

The chain links TRBV6-5 to TRBJ2-2; D unclear. Germline CDR1 and CDR2: MNHEY and SVGAGI. The CDR3 is 16 residues long. V was pared by 0 bases and J by 0 bases, with 8 bases between. In DNA form, the CDR3 reads TGTGCCAGCAGTTACTCACACACAACGAACACCGGGGAGCTGTTTTTT. Translated, it gives CASSYSHTTNTGELFF.

A single count supports this clone. V usage is TRBV4-2 and J usage is TRBJ2-7; D is uncertain. V was cut by 2 bases and J by 7 bases, with 9 bases left in between. The CDR3 has 12 amino acids. From germline, CDR1 is LGHNA and CDR2 YNFKEQ. In DNA form, the CDR3 reads TGTGCCAGCAGCCAAAGTAACAGTGAGCAGTACTTC. It specifies CASSQSNSEQYF.

CDR3 coding DNA: TGTGCCAGCAGCTTCCCCGGGACAGCCTCCAATAAATACACCTTC. It translates to CASSFPGTASNKYTF. The chain combines TRBV5-4 with TRBJ1-2, with 7 bases that match TRBD1. The CDR3 is made up of 15 amino acids. The germline V gene encodes CDR1 SGHNT and CDR2 YYREEE (reference sequence). V shed 2 bases and J 11 bases; nucleotides not matched to a gene: 15.

The chain carries TRBV9 and TRBJ1-2, with 8 bases lining up with TRBD1. This CDR3 is 16 amino acids long. The germline V gene encodes CDR1 SGDLS and CDR2 YYNGEE. The junction had 6 bases not matched to a gene; V was cut back by 0 bases and J by 2 bases. The chain's CDR3 is CASSVELRTGNYGYTF. The CDR3 region has the DNA TGTGCCAGCAGCGTAGAACTGCGGACAGGGAACTATGGCTACACCTTC.

The chain links TRBV29-1 to TRBJ2-5; D is perhaps TRBD2 (5 bases). V was pared by 3 bases and J by 5 bases, with 16 bases between. CDR1 SQVTM and CDR2 ANQGSEA come from the germline V gene. The CDR3 is made up of 14 amino acids. Written as DNA, the CDR3 is TGCAGCGTTGACATGCGGGCTGGTGGGGAGACCCAGTACTTC. The encoded protein is CSVDMRAGGETQYF.

V usage is TRBV14 and J usage is TRBJ1-1, with D maybe TRBD1 (6 bases). Germline values: CDR1 SGHDN, CDR2 FVKESK. The CDR3 has 11 amino acids. The V end was cut by 6 bases, the J end by 6 bases, with 8 bases between. The CDR3 nucleotides are TGTGCCAGCAGGTCAGGGGCTGAAGCTTTCTTT. Residues: CASRSGAEAFF.

This rearrangement joins TRBV7-9 to TRBJ1-1; tentatively, D is TRBD1 (5 bases). The CDR3 runs to 13 residues. Trimming stripped 7 bases from V and 5 bases from J, with 14 bases between. Germline-derived CDR1 and CDR2 are SEHNR and FQNEAQ (reference sequence). This CDR3 is CASNNWGETEAFF. CDR3 DNA: TGTGCCAGCAACAACTGGGGGGAAACTGAAGCTTTCTTT.

V is TRBV4-1 and J is TRBJ1-6; the D is unclear. CDR1 and CDR2 from the germline V gene are MGHRA and YSYEKL. This CDR3 comprises 17 residues. Trimming took 3 bases from V and 0 from J, leaving 12 bases between them. The chain's CDR3 is CASSHPTQSSYNSPLHF. DNA for the CDR3: TGCGCCAGCAGCCACCCGACACAGAGCTCCTATAATTCACCCCTCCACTTT.

The chain joins TRBV9 to TRBJ2-2, with 13 bases lining up with TRBD2. The germline V gene has CDR1 SGDLS and CDR2 YYNGEE. The V segment lost 1 base and the J segment 6 bases; nucleotides outside the gene matches: 6. This CDR3 is 17 amino acids long. The CDR3 sequence is CASSVTSGRAGAGELFF. The CDR3 DNA follows: TGTGCCAGCAGCGTAACTAGCGGGAGGGCCGGAGCCGGGGAGCTGTTTTTT.

The chain joins TRBV30 to TRBJ1-1; D remains ambiguous. In germline, CDR1 is GTSNPN, CDR2 SVGIG (reference sequence). Trimming cost V 4 bases and J 2 bases, with 11 bases left between them. This CDR3 comprises 13 residues. CDR3 bases: TGTGCCTGGACCCCATGGGCCAACACTGAAGCTTTCTTT. Translation: CAWTPWANTEAFF.

The chain has TRBV28 and TRBJ1-4, with D possibly TRBD1 on 5 matching bases. The CDR3 loop spans 15 amino acids. The V end was cut by 3 bases, the J end by 3 bases, with 11 bases between. CDR1 and CDR2 (germline): MDHEN, SYDVKM. CDR3 region: CASSLQGRANEKLFF. The DNA of the CDR3 is TGTGCCAGCAGTTTGCAGGGTAGAGCTAATGAAAAACTGTTTTTT.

The J gene is TRBJ2-1, the V gene TRBV7-6; maybe TRBD2 (6 bases). Trimming stripped 1 base from V and 14 bases from J, with 15 bases between. There are 13 residues in the CDR3. The germline gives CDR1 SGHVS, CDR2 FNYEAQ. CDR3 amino acids: CASSLGASEGKFF. CDR3 bases: TGTGCCAGCAGCTTAGGGGCTAGCGAAGGGAAGTTCTTC.

This clone appeared a single time. The chain couples TRBV27 to TRBJ2-7; TRBD2 agrees at 10 bases. Losses at the gene ends were 6 bases for V and 2 bases for J; bases not matched to a gene: 7. The CDR3 covers 15 residues. CDR1 and CDR2 from the germline V gene are MNHEY and SMNVEV (reference sequence). The CDR3 sequence: CASRLAGATPYEQYF. For the CDR3, the DNA is TGTGCCAGCAGGCTAGCGGGAGCCACTCCCTACGAGCAGTACTTC.

The table lists this clone with a count of one. The CDR3 protein is CASSWGPWTANTEAFF. The CDR3 nucleotides read TGCGCCAGCAGCTGGGGCCCCTGGACAGCCAACACTGAAGCTTTCTTT. The J gene is TRBJ1-1, the V gene TRBV5-1; D is possibly TRBD1 (6 bases). V was pared by 3 bases and J by 2 bases, with 17 bases between. Germline loops: CDR1 SGHRS, CDR2 YFSETQ. The CDR3 consists of 16 residues.

This CDR3 reads CASSHPGLAGPNEQFF. The DNA for the CDR3 is TGTGCCAGCAGCCATCCCGGACTAGCGGGGCCTAATGAGCAGTTCTTC. This chain uses TRBV7-6 with TRBJ2-1, with 12 bases lining up with TRBD2. J was trimmed by 7 bases and V by 5 bases; bases with no gene match: 9. The CDR3 totals 16 residues. Looked up from germline, CDR1 is SGHVS and CDR2 is FNYEAQ.

The genes are TRBV7-9 and TRBJ1-2; 7 nucleotides match TRBD1. The germline V gene has CDR1 SEHNR and CDR2 FQNEAQ (reference sequence). The trim removed 5 bases at V and 0 bases at J, leaving 12 bases unmatched. CDR3 length: 17 residues. Here the CDR3 reads CASSRRGGLSPNYGYTF. DNA of the CDR3: TGTGCCAGCAGCCGACGAGGGGGCCTATCGCCTAACTATGGCTACACCTTC.

The rearrangement links TRBV10-1 to TRBJ2-5; D may be TRBD1 (5 bases). The CDR3 totals 13 residues. The germline CDR1 and CDR2 sequences are WNHNN and SYGVQD (reference sequence). Deletions cut 5 bases from V and 5 bases from J, with 12 bases between. The chain's CDR3 is CASSPGLSETQYF. The CDR3 nucleotides read TGCGCCAGCAGTCCAGGGCTGAGTGAGACCCAGTACTTC.

The V call is TRBV29-1, the J call TRBJ2-2; D is possibly TRBD1 (6 bases). The ends were cut back, 4 bases at V and 3 bases at J, with 9 bases in the middle. The CDR3 runs to 13 residues. Germline V lookup: CDR1 SQVTM, CDR2 ANQGSEA. DNA of the CDR3: TGCAGCGTTGCAGGGGCCTACACCGGGGAGCTGTTTTTT. This codes for CSVAGAYTGELFF.

The chain employs TRBV5-1 and TRBJ1-2; 9 bases agree with TRBD1. V was pared by 2 bases and J by 8 bases, with 16 bases of the junction left unmatched. CDR1 is SGHRS and CDR2 is YFSETQ in the germline V gene. The CDR3 length is 17 residues. DNA for the CDR3: TGCGCCAGCAGCTTATGGGGACAGGGCGGAACAGAGGGGGGCTACACCTTC. Translation: CASSLWGQGGTEGGYTF.

The CDR3 here is CASRSGGAFLRLDTQYF. CDR3 DNA: TGTGCCAGCAGGAGCGGGGGGGCTTTCTTAAGATTGGATACGCAGTATTTT. The chain has TRBV2 and TRBJ2-3; TRBD2 matches at 10 bases. V was clipped by 6 bases and J by 6 bases; unmatched bases: 15. Germline V lookup: CDR1 SNHLY, CDR2 FYNNEI. The length of the CDR3 is 17 residues.